Listed here are 22 T cell receptor beta chains from one sample, sequenced in a study of vaccination effects on CD4 cells after COVID-19. Their target antigens are unknown. ViraFEST assay sequencing came after antigen-specific CD4+ T cells were expanded with viral peptide pools. Following 10 days of culture, CD4+ T cells were isolated. TCRdb's table, derived via immunoSEQ multiplex PCR, lists solely in-frame clones and lacks some. The sample holds approximately 54,000 clones, roughly 80% seen once. The sample in question was CD4+ T cells from PBMCs cultured with HCoV-229E spike peptides, obtained before COVID-19 vaccination. The receptors stem from a human donor who received a COVID-19 vaccine.

The chain's CDR3 is CASRHLQGADLYGYTF. Written as DNA, the CDR3 is TGCGCCAGCAGGCATCTTCAGGGGGCCGATCTCTATGGCTACACCTTC. This chain connects TRBV5-1 to TRBJ1-2; TRBD1 agrees at 8 bases. CDR1 is SGHRS and CDR2 is YFSETQ in the germline V gene. The CDR3 has 16 residues. The trim removed 5 bases at V and 4 bases at J, leaving 13 bases unmatched.

The V call is TRBV30, the J call TRBJ1-4; a weak D match, TRBD1 (6 bases). CDR3 length equals 13 residues. The germline V and J ends were trimmed by 3 bases and 8 bases, with 13 bases remaining between them. From germline, CDR1 is GTSNPN and CDR2 SVGIG (reference sequence). The CDR3: CAWSTGTAEKLFF. CDR3 nucleotides: TGTGCCTGGAGCACAGGGACGGCGGAAAAACTGTTTTTT.

The chain uses TRBV7-2 and TRBJ2-7, with 11 positions matching TRBD1. The V and J ends lost 2 bases and 2 bases, in that order; junction bases with no gene match: 5. The length of the CDR3 is 16 residues. The V gene's germline CDR1 is SGHTA and CDR2 FQGNSA. The CDR3 sequence: CASSLTGTGGPYEQYV. In nucleotides, the CDR3 is TGTGCCAGCAGCTTAACCGGGACAGGGGGTCCCTACGAGCAGTACGTC.

This sequence joins TRBV7-3 and TRBJ2-3; 9 bases are a match to TRBD2. The germline V gene has CDR1 SGHTA and CDR2 FQGTGA. Germline trimming cut 1 base from V and 1 base from J; bases unmatched to any gene: 3. CDR3 length: 16 residues. Here the CDR3 DNA reads TGTGCCAGCAGCTTAAACGTAGCGGGGGGCACAGATACGCAGTATTTT. Amino acids: CASSLNVAGGTDTQYF.

The rearrangement links TRBV3-1 (or the pseudogene TRBV3-2) to TRBJ2-1, with TRBD1 matching over 9 bases. This CDR3 contains 19 residues. Per the germline V gene, CDR1 is LGHDT and CDR2 is YNNKEL (reference sequence). With V trimmed by 4 bases and J by 9 bases, 22 bases remained unmatched. The CDR3 DNA sequence: TGTGCCAGCAGCCTCCCCATGACCGGGACAGGGAGTGAAGATGCTGAGCAGTTCTTC. This sequence encodes CASSLPMTGTGSEDAEQFF.

This chain joins TRBV6-6 and TRBJ2-5; TRBD1 aligns across 8 bases. Looked up from germline, CDR1 is MNHNY and CDR2 is SVGAGI (reference sequence). The junction had 7 bases not matched to a gene; V was cut back by 7 bases and J by 3 bases. The CDR3 is 14 residues long. DNA for the CDR3: TGTGCCAGCACCAAAAACAGGGGGAAAGAGACCCAGTACTTC. Amino acids: CASTKNRGKETQYF.

The chain combines TRBV20-1 with TRBJ1-1; D is possibly TRBD1 (6 bases). V dropped 3 bases and J dropped 6 bases, with 8 bases sitting between them. CDR1 is DFQATT, CDR2 SNEGSKA, per germline (reference sequence). This CDR3 has 11 amino acids. The CDR3 sequence: CSASRTAEAFF. Here the CDR3 DNA reads TGCAGTGCTAGTAGGACAGCTGAAGCTTTCTTT.

The chain employs TRBV28 and TRBJ1-4, with 8 bases lining up with TRBD1. With 5 bases clipped from V and 8 bases from J, the junction kept 10 bases outside the gene matches. Germline V gives CDR1 MDHEN, CDR2 SYDVKM. This CDR3 has 15 amino acids. CDR3 loop: CASSPQGARKEKLFF. Here the CDR3 DNA reads TGTGCCAGCAGTCCTCAGGGGGCGCGGAAGGAAAAACTGTTTTTT. Using reference TRBV28 and TRBJ1-4 for the parts outside the CDR3, the full variable domain is DVKVTQSSRYLVKRTGEKVFLECVQDMDHENMFWYRQDPGLGLRLIYFSYDVKMKEKGDIPEGYSVSREKKERFSLILESASTNQTSMYLCASSPQGARKEKLFFGSGTQLSVL.

The chain joins TRBV5-6 to TRBJ1-1, with D possibly matching TRBD1 (5 bases). The V end was cut by 4 bases, the J end by 1 base, with 17 bases between. The CDR3 extends over 16 amino acids. Germline V gives CDR1 SGHDT, CDR2 YYEEEE. The DNA of the CDR3 is TGTGCCAGCAGCCTAGGGGCCCCAGGTACGAACACTGAAGCTTTCTTT. Protein product: CASSLGAPGTNTEAFF.

CDR3 in DNA: TGTGCCAGCAGCCCCGTCCCAGGCCCTTTATACGAGCAGTACGTC. Its translation: CASSPVPGPLYEQYV. The J gene is TRBJ2-7, the V gene TRBV7-8; D is ambiguous. The CDR3 consists of 15 residues. Looked up from germline, CDR1 is SGHVS and CDR2 is FQNEAQ. Trimming took 5 bases from V and 4 from J, leaving 18 bases between them.

To note about this clone: This same CDR3 is encoded by further DNA sequences in the sample. This chain links TRBV9 with TRBJ1-1; weak D call: TRBD1 (6 bases). Looked up from germline, CDR1 is SGDLS and CDR2 is YYNGEE. Trimming shortened V by 0 bases and J by 5 bases, and 11 bases separated the two germline ends. The CDR3 has 14 residues. CDR3: CASSVDTGTTEAFF. In nucleotides, the CDR3 is TGTGCCAGCAGCGTAGATACAGGGACGACTGAAGCTTTCTTT.

This clone showed up just a few times. V usage is TRBV18 and J usage is TRBJ2-2; D is tentatively TRBD1 or TRBD2 (5 bases each). V lost 6 bases, J lost 2 bases, and 10 bases lay in between. The CDR3 is 14 amino acids. Germline CDR1 KGHSH, CDR2 LQKENI. The CDR3 DNA reads as TGTGCCAGCTCCGGGACCGTTAACACCGGGGAGCTGTTTTTT. It is translated as CASSGTVNTGELFF.

This chain connects TRBV9 to TRBJ1-6, with TRBD1 identical over 10 bases. The CDR3 has 15 residues. Germline CDR1 and CDR2: SGDLS and YYNGEE. After removal of 4 bases from V and 11 bases from J, the junction contained 9 bases not matched to a gene. The DNA for the CDR3 is TGTGCCAGCAGCCTTCCCGGGACAGGGGCGACACCCCTCCACTTT. Protein product: CASSLPGTGATPLHF.

This clone was observed a single time. The chain has TRBV5-6 and TRBJ1-5, with a weak D call TRBD1 (6 bases). Germline V gene sequence: CDR1 SGHDT, CDR2 YYEEEE. There are 15 residues in the CDR3. V lost 4 bases to trimming and J lost 5 bases, with 16 bases between them. The CDR3 nucleotides are TGTGCCAGCAGCATACGACAGGACCCTCATCAGCCCCAGCATTTT. Translation gives CASSIRQDPHQPQHF.

The rearrangement links TRBV3-1 (or the pseudogene TRBV3-2) to TRBJ2-5, with 8 bases identical to TRBD1. Germline CDR1 reads LGHDT; CDR2 reads YNNKEL (reference sequence). Trimming cost V 5 bases and J 1 base; bases outside gene matches: 9. The length of the CDR3 is 16 residues. The CDR3 loop is CASSTRTGMTQETQYF. The CDR3, as DNA: TGTGCCAGCAGCACCCGGACAGGGATGACCCAAGAGACCCAGTACTTC.

This chain links TRBV27 with TRBJ1-1; weak D call: TRBD1 (6 bases). The CDR3 length is 15 residues. With 5 bases removed from V and 3 bases from J, the gap between germline ends came to 16 bases. The V gene's germline CDR1 is MNHEY and CDR2 SMNVEV (reference sequence). The CDR3 DNA is TGTGCCAGCAGTCGTTTCGCAGGGGCGTACACTGAAGCTTTCTTT. Its protein product is CASSRFAGAYTEAFF.

Written as DNA, the CDR3 is TGCGCCAGCAGCTTGGGGGTGGGACTTCTGAACACCGGGGAGCTGTTTTTT. The encoded protein is CASSLGVGLLNTGELFF. The chain uses TRBV5-1 and TRBJ2-2; perhaps TRBD2 as D (6 bases). Germline V gene data show CDR1 as SGHRS and CDR2 as YFSETQ. The CDR3 extends over 17 amino acids. V was clipped by 0 bases and J by 1 base, with 13 bases between them. The complete variable domain, with remaining parts taken from reference TRBV5-1 and TRBJ2-2, reads KAGVTQTPRYLIKTRGQQVTLSCSPISGHRSVSWYQQTPGQGLQFLFEYFSETQRNKGNFPGRFSGRQFSNSRSEMNVSTLELGDSALYLCASSLGVGLLNTGELFFGEGSRLTVL.

V is TRBV5-1 and J is TRBJ2-1; TRBD2 matches 10 bases. In germline, CDR1 is SGHRS, CDR2 YFSETQ. J was trimmed by 5 bases and V by 4 bases; bases with no gene match: 3. This CDR3 has 14 residues. This chain's CDR3 is CASSNGLADNEQFF. The CDR3 DNA sequence: TGCGCCAGCAGCAACGGACTAGCGGACAATGAGCAGTTCTTC.

The CDR3 coding sequence is TGTGCCAGTAGTATGGACAGGGGCGGATCCGGGGAGCTGTTTTTT. This gives the protein CASSMDRGGSGELFF. The chain combines TRBV19 with TRBJ2-2, with 9 positions matching TRBD1. V shed 3 bases, J shed 6 bases, and the junction held 5 bases outside the gene matches. The CDR3 runs to 15 residues. The germline gives CDR1 LNHDA, CDR2 SQIVND (reference sequence).

The J gene is TRBJ2-5, the V gene TRBV5-1; 8 bases match TRBD2. The germline CDR1 and CDR2 sequences are SGHRS and YFSETQ. V trimming: 4 bases; J trimming: 3 bases; junction bases outside the gene matches: 5. This CDR3 is built from 14 residues. This chain's CDR3 is CASSRTAGEETQYF. The CDR3 DNA follows: TGCGCCAGCAGCCGGACAGCGGGAGAAGAGACCCAGTACTTC.

The genes are TRBV7-3 and TRBJ1-5; no firm D call. This CDR3 comprises 13 residues. The V end lost 5 bases, the J end lost 7 bases, and 12 bases lay between the germline ends. CDR1 and CDR2 (germline): SGHTA, FQGTGA. The CDR3 here is CASSRQKAQPQHF. The CDR3 DNA reads as TGTGCCAGCAGCCGACAAAAGGCACAGCCCCAGCATTTT.

The CDR3 loop reads CASSVLTSGNTIYF. DNA of the CDR3: TGTGCCAGCAGCGTTTTAACCTCTGGAAACACCATATATTTT. The chain is built from TRBV9 and TRBJ1-3; no reliable D call. The CDR3 consists of 14 residues. V was trimmed by 2 bases and J by 0 bases, leaving 6 bases between them. The germline gives CDR1 SGDLS, CDR2 YYNGEE.